The sequence of this T cell receptor (beta chain) was determined in a study of blood T cells in healthy people across ages. Using a J-beta primer mix together with a sample-barcoded 5' primer, a second PCR was run for roughly 6 to 12 cycles. Carrying 12 random nucleotides, a template-switch adaptor labeled each individual cDNA molecule. TCRdb processed the 5' RACE reads anew with MiXCR; each CDR3 protein has one entry. The data show 1.4 million or so distinct CDR3 sequences, around 40% seen once. Points from the study as a whole: Investigators treated diversity estimates from one million T cells as underestimates.

A remark on this clonotype: Its antigen remains unknown.

Per sample, at least 5 micrograms of total RNA were extracted. This clonotype was sampled from a woman younger than 35 in good health. Sample: blood.

The CDR3 here is CSGGQGTGSYNEQYF. The CDR3 DNA reads TGCAGCGGTGGACAGGGGACTGGCTCCTACAATGAGCAGTACTTC. The chain uses TRBV29-1 and TRBJ2-5; the match to TRBD1 covers 9 bases. This CDR3 spans 15 amino acids. V shed 7 bases, J shed 11 bases, and the junction held 20 bases outside the gene matches. Germline-derived CDR1 and CDR2 are SQVTM and ANQGSEA.